This TCR beta chain was observed in a study of Graves' ophthalmopathy and Graves' hyperthyroidism. For repertoire sequencing, the TCR beta CDR3 regions were amplified from RNA transcripts. The authors performed first-round RT-PCR with HTBI primers and then a second-round multiplex PCR. TCRdb reanalysed the multiplex PCR reads using MiXCR and keeps one entry per CDR3 protein. The table lists just over 600,000 distinct CDR3 sequences, roughly 20% of them singletons, with roughly 6.9% in the top ten. Ten or more counts support this clonotype. Enrolled hyperthyroidism patients had a new diagnosis, a duration under 2 months, and an age of 18 to 65. Per the germline V gene, CDR1 is MNHEY and CDR2 is SMNVEV (reference sequence). Trimming removed 2 bases at V and 5 bases at J, with 10 bases between. The CDR3 contains 13 residues.

The receptor comes from a woman aged 18-35 years with stable Graves' hyperthyroidism. Some clones in this sample may be carry-over from other donors' samples. This chain uses TRBV27 with TRBJ2-7; no definite D call. Material: peripheral blood. The CDR3 DNA sequence: TGTGCCAGCAGTTTAGCCTCCCCGAACGAGCAGTACTTC. Protein sequence: CASSLASPNEQYF.